A single T cell receptor (beta chain) is shown here with its context. Its antigen specificity is not known. Germline is not matched at one junction end, which may reflect a read error. The library was obtained by PCR. The sample was run on an Illumina HiSeq 2500. To normalize quantification of the TCRbeta repertoire, the TCR libraries were built with molecular barcoding that relied on unique molecular identifiers. Clones were called with MiXCR by TCRdb after fastp trimmed the public reads at Q25, and only in-frame beta chains were retained. One record per CDR3 amino acid sequence lists the most common genes and DNA. The sample table holds 220,000 or so distinct CDR3 sequences, of which 8.2% were seen once. In total, the top ten clones hold 5% to 8% of the sample. The treatment or condition label, read with the paper, signifies: allogeneic hematopoietic cell transplantation with graft depleted of TCRalphabeta T cells and CD19 B cells. Transplant recipients were children who received TCRalphabeta/CD19-depleted allogeneic hematopoietic cell grafts.

These data originate in a study of T-cell reconstitution after alpha-beta-depleted transplantation in children (dated by TCRdb to the mid-2010s). At the level of the whole study: Using TCR repertoire profiling, the study followed T-cell immune reconstitution in a quantitative way in children after TCRalphabeta/CD19-depleted allogeneic hematopoietic cell transplantation. Results and caveats for the whole study, not just this receptor: Over subsequent months, a decline in hyperexpanded clone frequencies was noted, and after one year, T-cell counts and TCRbeta diversity were mostly ascribed to newly produced T cells. The apparently early alphabetaT-cell count recovery about two months after transplant was reportedly dependent on only several hundred rapidly expanded clones derived from non-depleted graft cells. The high TCRbeta diversity at day 60 in some patients was ascribed to recipient T cells and intrathymic progenitors that had survived conditioning.

Reading from cysteine to phenylalanine, the CDR3 counts 18 amino acids. The sequence is cut down to CDR3 DNA, 54 bases in frame from base 1. Reading the germline V gene gives CDR1 SNHLY and CDR2 FYNNEI. The source is a male patient aged 10 to 17 who had a stem cell transplant for acute lymphoblastic leukemia, so the T cells may come from the graft donor. Sequencing used PBMCs, mostly from graft donor cells, obtained 180 days after TCRalphabeta/CD19-depleted stem cell transplant. The rearranged segments are TRBV2 and TRBJ2-2; 6 matching bases give a weak D call of TRBD1. The nucleotides read TGTGCCCGCAGTCCCTCACGCTGGGGGCAGGCGAACACCGGGGAGCTGTTTTTT. It translates to CARSPSRWGQANTGELFF.